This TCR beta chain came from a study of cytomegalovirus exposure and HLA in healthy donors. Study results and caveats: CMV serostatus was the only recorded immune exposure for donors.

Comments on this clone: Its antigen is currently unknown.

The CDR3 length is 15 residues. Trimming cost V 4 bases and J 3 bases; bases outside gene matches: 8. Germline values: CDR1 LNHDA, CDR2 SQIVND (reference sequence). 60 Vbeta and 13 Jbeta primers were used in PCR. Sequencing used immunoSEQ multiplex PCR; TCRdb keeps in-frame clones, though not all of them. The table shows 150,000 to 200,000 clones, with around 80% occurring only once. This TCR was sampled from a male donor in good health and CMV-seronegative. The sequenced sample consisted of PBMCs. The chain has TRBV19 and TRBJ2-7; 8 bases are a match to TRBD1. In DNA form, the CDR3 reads TGTGCCAGTAGTACCCGACAGGGGCCGATCTACGAGCAGTACTTC. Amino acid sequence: CASSTRQGPIYEQYF.